The clone carrying this TCR beta chain was found a few times. Its antigen is not known. Using RNA template, CDR3s of TCR alpha and beta were amplified with iRepertoire arm-PCR. Input was 100-400 ng of tissue mRNA or PBMC total RNA. A single record per CDR3 protein comes from TCRdb applying MiXCR to the multiplex PCR reads. The data hold about 140,000 distinct CDR3 sequences, with 35% to 50% observed a single time. The data are from a study of glioma-infiltrating T cells. General study findings and limits: CDR3 overlap between tissue and blood was very small. Above-expected tissue-blood divergence occurred in all gliomas, most in low-grade ones.

V shed 4 bases, J shed 7 bases, and the junction held 8 bases outside the gene matches. Germline-derived CDR1 and CDR2 are MDHEN and SYDVKM. This CDR3 has 16 amino acids. The receptor was isolated from a human donor with low-grade glioma or glioblastoma, undergoing nonglioma brain surgery, or in good health (not recorded which). The sample was glioma tissue, nonneoplastic brain tissue, or PBMCs (not recorded which). The chain is built from TRBV28 and TRBJ1-6, with 9 positions matching TRBD1. CDR3 nucleotides: TGTGCCAGCAGTTCGACCGGGACAGGGACCAATTCACCCCTCCACTTT. Translated: CASSSTGTGTNSPLHF.